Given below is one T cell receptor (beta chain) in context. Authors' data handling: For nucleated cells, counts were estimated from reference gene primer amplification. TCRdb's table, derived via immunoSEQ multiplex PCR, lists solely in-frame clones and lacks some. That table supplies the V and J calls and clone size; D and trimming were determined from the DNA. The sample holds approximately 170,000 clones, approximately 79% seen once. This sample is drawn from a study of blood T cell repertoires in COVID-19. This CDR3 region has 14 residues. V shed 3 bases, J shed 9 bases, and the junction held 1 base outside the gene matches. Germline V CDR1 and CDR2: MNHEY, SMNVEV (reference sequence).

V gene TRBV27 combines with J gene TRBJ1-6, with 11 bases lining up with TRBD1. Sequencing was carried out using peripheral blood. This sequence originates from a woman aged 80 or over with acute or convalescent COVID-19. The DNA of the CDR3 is TGTGCCAGCAGTTTCGGGACAGGGGGTTCACCCCTCCACTTT. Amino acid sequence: CASSFGTGGSPLHF.